The source of this T cell receptor (beta chain) is a study of blood T cell repertoires in COVID-19. The CDR3 is made up of 17 amino acids. V lost 2 bases to trimming and J lost 2 bases, with 17 bases between them. The V gene's germline CDR1 is LGHNA and CDR2 YNFKEQ. Those who participated ranged in age from roughly 18 to 89 years and resided in approximately 26 US areas. Those designated as exposed participants met a COVID-19 case within 2 weeks before study entry. In the authors' workflow: Amplification with reference gene primers provided the estimates of nucleated cell counts. Sequencing used immunoSEQ multiplex PCR; TCRdb keeps in-frame clones, though not all of them. V and J calls and clone size are those listed in that table; D and trimming were worked out from the DNA. The table records around 240,000 clones, over 80% of them present only once.

Sequenced: PBMCs or T cells enriched from blood (not recorded which). The genes are TRBV4-2 and TRBJ2-3; D possibly corresponds to TRBD1 (7 bases). This TCR derives from a man between 50 and 59 years old who had been exposed to COVID-19. CDR3 nucleotides: TGTGCCAGCAGCCAACCGTTCAGGGGGGACCACACAGATACGCAGTATTTT. It codes for CASSQPFRGDHTDTQYF.